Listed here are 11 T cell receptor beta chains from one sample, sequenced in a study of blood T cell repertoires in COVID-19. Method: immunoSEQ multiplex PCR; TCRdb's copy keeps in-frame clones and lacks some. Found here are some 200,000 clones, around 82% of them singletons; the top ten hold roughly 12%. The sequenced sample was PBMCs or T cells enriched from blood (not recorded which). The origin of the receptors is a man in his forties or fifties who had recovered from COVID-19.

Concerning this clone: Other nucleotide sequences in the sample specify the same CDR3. The CDR3 loop reads CASSPLNEQFF. In DNA form, the CDR3 reads TGTGCCAGCAGCCCCCTAAATGAGCAGTTCTTC. V gene TRBV9 combines with J gene TRBJ2-1; the D is unclear. Trimming cost V 4 bases and J 7 bases, with 6 bases left between them. There are 11 residues in the CDR3. The germline gives CDR1 SGDLS, CDR2 YYNGEE.

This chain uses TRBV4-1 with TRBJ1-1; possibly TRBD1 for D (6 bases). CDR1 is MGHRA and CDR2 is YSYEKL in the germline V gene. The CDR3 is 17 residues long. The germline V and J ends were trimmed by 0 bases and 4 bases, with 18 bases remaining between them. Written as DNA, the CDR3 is TGCGCCAGCAGCCAAGACGTGTCGGGACAAGTATTCACTGAAGCTTTCTTT. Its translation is CASSQDVSGQVFTEAFF.

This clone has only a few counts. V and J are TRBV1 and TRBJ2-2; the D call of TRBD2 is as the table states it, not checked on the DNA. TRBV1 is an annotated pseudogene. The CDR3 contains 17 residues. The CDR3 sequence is CTSSQGPTSGRTGELFF. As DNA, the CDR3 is TGCACCAGCAGCCAAGGCCCGACTAGCGGGAGAACCGGGGAGCTGTTTTTT.

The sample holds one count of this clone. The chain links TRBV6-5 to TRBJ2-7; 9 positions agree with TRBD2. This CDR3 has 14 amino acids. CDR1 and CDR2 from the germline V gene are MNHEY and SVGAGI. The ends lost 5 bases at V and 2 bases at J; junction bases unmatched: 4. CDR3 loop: CASSTLAGTYEQYV. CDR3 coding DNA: TGTGCCAGCAGTACCCTAGCGGGGACCTACGAGCAGTACGTC.

CDR3 protein: CSVERDTNEKLFF. For the CDR3, the DNA is TGCAGCGTTGAGAGGGATACTAATGAAAAACTGTTTTTT. The chain links TRBV29-1 to TRBJ1-4; D is unclear. Trimming took off 3 bases at V and 2 bases at J, with 7 bases between the two ends. The CDR3 is 13 amino acids. Per the germline V gene, CDR1 is SQVTM and CDR2 is ANQGSEA. Filled out from reference TRBV29-1 and TRBJ1-4, the complete variable domain reads SAVISQKPSRDICQRGTSLTIQCQVDSQVTMMFWYRQQPGQSLTLIATANQGSEATYESGFVIDKFPISRPNLTFSTLTVSNMSPEDSSIYLCSVERDTNEKLFFGSGTQLSVL.

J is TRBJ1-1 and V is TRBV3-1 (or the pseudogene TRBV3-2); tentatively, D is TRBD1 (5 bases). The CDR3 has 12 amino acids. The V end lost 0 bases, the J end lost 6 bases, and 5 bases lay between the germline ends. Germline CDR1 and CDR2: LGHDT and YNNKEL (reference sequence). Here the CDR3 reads CASSQEGPEAFF. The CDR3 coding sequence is TGTGCCAGCAGCCAAGAGGGGCCTGAAGCTTTCTTT.

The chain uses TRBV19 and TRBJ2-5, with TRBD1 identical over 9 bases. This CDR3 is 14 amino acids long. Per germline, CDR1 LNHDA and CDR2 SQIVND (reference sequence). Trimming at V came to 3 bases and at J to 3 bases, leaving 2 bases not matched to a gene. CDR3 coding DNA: TGTGCCAGTAGTATTACAGGGGGCGAAGAGACCCAGTACTTC. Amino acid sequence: CASSITGGEETQYF.

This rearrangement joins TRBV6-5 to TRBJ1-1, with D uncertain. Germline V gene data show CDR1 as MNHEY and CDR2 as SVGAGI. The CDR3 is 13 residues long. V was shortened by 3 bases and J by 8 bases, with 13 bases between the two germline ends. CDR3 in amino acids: CASSYFSPGEAFF. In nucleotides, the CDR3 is TGTGCCAGCAGTTATTTTTCACCGGGAGAAGCTTTCTTT.

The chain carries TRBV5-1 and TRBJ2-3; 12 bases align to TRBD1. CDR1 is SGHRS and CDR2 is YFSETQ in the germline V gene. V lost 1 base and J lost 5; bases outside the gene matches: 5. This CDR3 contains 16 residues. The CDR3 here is CASSLQGTGGGDTQYF. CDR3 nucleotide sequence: TGCGCCAGCAGCTTGCAAGGGACAGGGGGCGGAGATACGCAGTATTTT.

The CDR3 coding sequence is TGCAGCGTGACCGGGACACTGAACACCGGGGAGCTGTTTTTT. Translated, it gives CSVTGTLNTGELFF. The gene calls are TRBV29-1 and TRBJ2-2; tentative D call: TRBD1 (6 bases). V lost 6 bases and J lost 1, with 12 bases in between. This CDR3 comprises 14 residues. Germline CDR1 and CDR2: SQVTM and ANQGSEA.

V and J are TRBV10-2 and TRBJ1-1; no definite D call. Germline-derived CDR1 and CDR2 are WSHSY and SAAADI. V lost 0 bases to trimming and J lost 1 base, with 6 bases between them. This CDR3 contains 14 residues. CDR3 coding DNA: TGCGCCAGCAGTGAGTCGAACAGGAACACTGAAGCTTTCTTT. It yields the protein CASSESNRNTEAFF.